This is a list of T cell receptor beta chains from one sample in a study of blood T cell repertoires in COVID-19. The assay was immunoSEQ multiplex PCR, and TCRdb's table has in-frame clones only and misses some. This table holds hundreds of thousands of clones, 60% to 75% found once. Sequencing input: peripheral blood. These receptors all come from an elderly woman with acute or convalescent COVID-19. Both conserved end residues are part of each CDR3. The order of the fields is CDR3 DNA, CDR3 protein, J gene, D gene, V gene. D genes are given only for firm matches.

CDR3 DNA: TGTGCCAGCAGCTTAACCCGACAGACGAATCAGCCCCAGCATTTT; CDR3 protein: CASSLTRQTNQPQHF; J gene: TRBJ1-5; D gene: .; V gene: TRBV7-8
CDR3 DNA: TGTGCCACCAGCAGAGATCGTATAGCGGGAGATGGTGAGACCCAGTACTTC; CDR3 protein: CATSRDRIAGDGETQYF; J gene: TRBJ2-5; D gene: TRBD2; V gene: TRBV15
CDR3 DNA: TGCGCCAGCAGCTTGGGAGTCGGGGGGACAGGGAACACTGAAGCTTTCTTT; CDR3 protein: CASSLGVGGTGNTEAFF; J gene: TRBJ1-1; D gene: TRBD1; V gene: TRBV5-1
CDR3 DNA: TGCAGCGTTGAACCTGGGCCCGCGGAAGCTTTCTTT; CDR3 protein: CSVEPGPAEAFF; J gene: TRBJ1-1; D gene: .; V gene: TRBV29-1
CDR3 DNA: TGTGCCAGCAGAAAACGGGACAGGGGTTACGAGCAGTACTTC; CDR3 protein: CASRKRDRGYEQYF; J gene: TRBJ2-7; D gene: TRBD1; V gene: TRBV6-5
CDR3 DNA: TGTGCCAGTAGATGGGGGCGGGAGAGCAATCAGCCCCAGCATTTT; CDR3 protein: CASRWGRESNQPQHF; J gene: TRBJ1-5; D gene: .; V gene: TRBV19
CDR3 DNA: TGTGCCACCAGCAGCATGGGCAGGGGCTTCTACGAGCAGTACTTC; CDR3 protein: CATSSMGRGFYEQYF; J gene: TRBJ2-7; D gene: .; V gene: TRBV15
CDR3 DNA: TGTGCCAGTAGTGTTACAGGGTTCTCTGGGGCCAACGTCCTGACTTTC; CDR3 protein: CASSVTGFSGANVLTF; J gene: TRBJ2-6; D gene: .; V gene: TRBV19
CDR3 DNA: TGTGCCAGTAGGCATGGACAGGGTATGGGTGAAGCTTTCTTT; CDR3 protein: CASRHGQGMGEAFF; J gene: TRBJ1-1; D gene: TRBD1; V gene: TRBV19
CDR3 DNA: TGTGCCAGCAGCCCAGCGGTGGGTGGGGCTTTCTTT; CDR3 protein: CASSPAVGGAFF; J gene: TRBJ1-1; D gene: .; V gene: TRBV4-2
CDR3 DNA: TGCGCCAGCAGCTTAGGGGGGAACACTGAAGCTTTCTTT; CDR3 protein: CASSLGGNTEAFF; J gene: TRBJ1-1; D gene: .; V gene: TRBV5-1